Presented here are 26 T cell receptor beta chains from one specimen sequenced in a study of multiple sclerosis patients with progressive multifocal leukoencephalopathy. Clones were sequenced by immunoSEQ multiplex PCR, and TCRdb holds only the in-frame ones, with some missing. The profile shows approximately 35,000 clones, about 90% of them singletons. Time point specified: time of PML onset. The sample consisted of PBMCs, taken from a patient treated with natalizumab. The source of these receptors is a human donor with progressive multifocal leukoencephalopathy.

The J gene is TRBJ1-5, the V gene TRBV19, with 8 bases identical to TRBD1. The germline CDR1 and CDR2 sequences are LNHDA and SQIVND (reference sequence). This CDR3 has 16 residues. The V gene end was trimmed by 4 bases and the J gene end by 7 bases; junction bases not matched to a gene: 12. The CDR3 DNA is TGTGCCAGTAGTACCCGAGACAGGGGTAGTAAACAGCCCCAGCATTTT. This codes for CASSTRDRGSKQPQHF.

Only a few counts were recorded for this clone. This sequence joins TRBV5-6 and TRBJ1-1; the D is unclear. Germline CDR1 and CDR2: SGHDT and YYEEEE. Trimming cost V 6 bases and J 1 base, with 7 bases left between them. This CDR3 comprises 12 residues. CDR3 bases: TGTGCCAGCAATAGGGAGAACACTGAAGCTTTCTTT. It yields the protein CASNRENTEAFF.

This chain connects TRBV11-2 to TRBJ1-2; D is possibly TRBD1 (6 bases). CDR3 size: 17 residues. Trimming left V 3 bases short and J 0 bases short, with 17 bases between. CDR1 and CDR2 (germline): SGHAT, FQNNGV. The CDR3 reads CASSFWAGANSNYGYTF. CDR3 in DNA: TGTGCCAGCAGCTTTTGGGCAGGGGCGAATTCTAACTATGGCTACACCTTC.

This chain joins TRBV5-1 and TRBJ2-3, with 11 bases lining up with TRBD2. V was pared by 7 bases and J by 1 base, with 8 bases of the junction left unmatched. From germline, CDR1 is SGHRS and CDR2 YFSETQ. The CDR3 length is 16 residues. The CDR3 spells CASELAGVMGTDTQYF. The CDR3 nucleotides read TGCGCCAGCGAACTAGCGGGAGTTATGGGCACAGATACGCAGTATTTT. The full variable domain, with the rest looked up from reference TRBV5-1 and TRBJ2-3, is KAGVTQTPRYLIKTRGQQVTLSCSPISGHRSVSWYQQTPGQGLQFLFEYFSETQRNKGNFPGRFSGRQFSNSRSEMNVSTLELGDSALYLCASELAGVMGTDTQYFGPGTRLTVL.

The CDR3 loop reads CASSRDSSNQPQHF. DNA for the CDR3: TGTGCCAGCAGCCGAGACAGTAGCAATCAGCCCCAGCATTTT. The V gene is TRBV28, the J gene TRBJ1-5, with D possibly TRBD1 on 5 matching bases. Germline values: CDR1 MDHEN, CDR2 SYDVKM. This CDR3 is 14 amino acids long. Deletions cut 6 bases from V and 0 bases from J, with 9 bases between.

V gene TRBV19 combines with J gene TRBJ2-1; 12 nucleotides agree with TRBD2. This CDR3 contains 15 residues. Germline assignment: CDR1 LNHDA and CDR2 SQIVND (reference sequence). The J segment lost 7 bases and the V segment lost 9 bases, leaving 10 bases of the junction unmatched. Here the CDR3 reads CASDPSSGRGNEQFF. The CDR3 nucleotides are TGTGCCAGCGACCCGTCTAGCGGGAGGGGGAATGAGCAGTTCTTC.

A word on this clone: The same CDR3 is also encoded by other DNA sequences in this sample. The V call is TRBV5-1, the J call TRBJ1-2, with D maybe TRBD1 (5 bases). The CDR3 is made up of 14 amino acids. Trimming pared 0 bases from V and 8 bases from J, leaving 14 bases between. CDR1 and CDR2 from the germline V gene are SGHRS and YFSETQ. As DNA, the CDR3 is TGCGCCAGCAGCTTGGCCCAGGGTGCGGGGGGCTACACCTTC. This gives the protein CASSLAQGAGGYTF.

The chain is built from TRBV2 and TRBJ2-7; TRBD2 aligns across 11 bases. Germline V gene data show CDR1 as SNHLY and CDR2 as FYNNEI. The CDR3 has 15 residues. J lost 2 bases, V lost 6 bases, and 6 bases had no gene match. CDR3 DNA: TGTGCCAGCAGCCCCGGGACTAGCGGTACCTACGAGCAGTACTTC. It translates to CASSPGTSGTYEQYF.

The chain combines TRBV4-1 with TRBJ1-1, with 7 bases aligning to TRBD1. This CDR3 region has 16 residues. V trimming: 2 bases; J trimming: 3 bases; junction bases outside the gene matches: 9. Germline V CDR1 and CDR2: MGHRA, YSYEKL. Here the CDR3 reads CASSQPAGGLHTEAFF. CDR3 DNA sequence: TGCGCCAGCAGCCAACCCGCAGGGGGTTTGCACACTGAAGCTTTCTTT.

The sample holds one count of this clone. The chain links TRBV7-8 to TRBJ2-1, with 14 bases lining up with TRBD2. The length of the CDR3 is 17 residues. Germline V gene sequence: CDR1 SGHVS, CDR2 FQNEAQ. Trimming at V came to 5 bases and at J to 8 bases, leaving 11 bases not matched to a gene. This CDR3 reads CASSPTRTSGRMDEQFF. CDR3 in DNA: TGTGCCAGCAGCCCTACACGGACTAGCGGGAGGATGGATGAGCAGTTCTTC.

V is TRBV2 and J is TRBJ2-5, with 7 bases aligning to TRBD1. V trimming: 6 bases; J trimming: 1 base; junction bases outside the gene matches: 5. Germline V gives CDR1 SNHLY, CDR2 FYNNEI. This CDR3 contains 14 residues. The CDR3 spells CASSRDRAQETQYF. Here the CDR3 DNA reads TGTGCCAGCAGCAGGGACAGAGCCCAAGAGACCCAGTACTTC.

V gene TRBV6-4 combines with J gene TRBJ2-1; the D call may be TRBD1 or TRBD2 (5 bases each). V was trimmed by 5 bases and J by 9 bases, leaving 14 bases between them. Germline assignment: CDR1 MRHNA and CDR2 SNTAGT. There are 13 residues in the CDR3. CDR3 region: CASSYRDHTEQFF. CDR3 nucleotides: TGTGCCAGCAGTTACCGGGACCACACTGAGCAGTTCTTC.

The chain is built from TRBV19 and TRBJ1-1, with 10 nucleotides matching TRBD1. V dropped 5 bases and J dropped 7; count of bases not matched to a gene: 4. The CDR3 runs to 13 residues. Germline CDR1 and CDR2: LNHDA and SQIVND (reference sequence). The CDR3, as DNA: TGTGCCAGTAGTCTCCGGGACAGGGGTGAAGCTTTCTTT. Protein: CASSLRDRGEAFF.

This chain uses TRBV6-5 with TRBJ1-3; TRBD1 matches 8 bases. J was trimmed by 4 bases and V by 6 bases; bases with no gene match: 2. This CDR3 contains 13 residues. In germline, CDR1 is MNHEY, CDR2 SVGAGI. As DNA, the CDR3 is TGTGCCAGCAGCGGACAGGGCGGAAACACCATATATTTT. Translated: CASSGQGGNTIYF.

The rearrangement uses TRBV2 and TRBJ1-5, with D perhaps TRBD1 (6 bases). Germline V gene sequence: CDR1 SNHLY, CDR2 FYNNEI. V lost 0 bases, J lost 4 bases, and 7 bases lay in between. This CDR3 spans 14 amino acids. CDR3 nucleotides: TGTGCCAGCAGTGAAGCGGGGGCTAATCAGCCCCAGCATTTT. As protein: CASSEAGANQPQHF.

About this clone itself: Germline is not matched at one junction end, which may reflect a read error. This chain joins TRBV7-8 and TRBJ1-5; possible D gene TRBD1, 5 bases. The CDR3 is 15 amino acids. Germline assignment: CDR1 SGHVS and CDR2 FQNEAQ. In DNA, the CDR3 is TGTGTCAGCAGCTTGTCACGGGGCGGCAATCAGCCCCAGCATTTT. It codes for CVSSLSRGGNQPQHF.

This rearrangement joins TRBV5-4 to TRBJ2-7, with unresolved D. This CDR3 has 13 residues. Trimming left V 3 bases short and J 5 bases short, with 12 bases between. CDR1 is SGHNT, CDR2 YYREEE, per germline (reference sequence). This CDR3 reads CASSSRRVDEQYF. CDR3 nucleotides: TGTGCCAGCAGCTCAAGGCGTGTGGACGAGCAGTACTTC.

The chain combines TRBV7-2 with TRBJ2-7; the D gene is possibly TRBD1 (5 bases). The CDR3 totals 12 residues. Per germline, CDR1 SGHTA and CDR2 FQGNSA. The V and J ends lost 2 bases and 8 bases respectively, with 10 bases between them. The CDR3 protein is CASSLRGQQQYF. The CDR3 DNA sequence: TGTGCCAGCAGCTTACGCGGACAACAGCAGTACTTC.

This sequence joins TRBV30 and TRBJ1-2, with D possibly matching TRBD1 (5 bases). The CDR3 runs to 13 residues. The V and J ends lost 1 base and 4 bases respectively, with 10 bases between them. Per germline, CDR1 GTSNPN and CDR2 SVGIG (reference sequence). The CDR3 nucleotides are TGTGCCTGGAGTGGGGGCAGACCCTATGGCTACACCTTC. It yields the protein CAWSGGRPYGYTF.

The V and J genes are TRBV7-6 and TRBJ1-5, with D hard to call. The V gene lost 8 bases and the J gene lost 2 bases, with 10 bases spanning the gap. The CDR3 contains 13 residues. Germline V CDR1 and CDR2: SGHVS, FNYEAQ. The CDR3 is CASAAGRNQPQHF. CDR3 nucleotides: TGTGCCAGCGCCGCCGGGCGCAATCAGCCCCAGCATTTT.

The CDR3 here is CASSFSESTYNEQFF. CDR3 DNA: TGTGCCAGCAGCTTTTCCGAATCCACCTACAATGAGCAGTTCTTC. J is TRBJ2-1 and V is TRBV7-7; D not resolved. Germline CDR1 is SSHAT and CDR2 is FNYEAQ (reference sequence). This CDR3 has 15 residues. With 3 bases removed from V and 2 bases from J, the gap between germline ends came to 11 bases.

This clone came up once. The rearrangement links TRBV4-3 to TRBJ1-1; D is unclear. Trimming took 3 bases from V and 2 from J, leaving 10 bases between them. The CDR3 covers 14 residues. Germline values: CDR1 LGHNA, CDR2 YSLEER. The CDR3 DNA follows: TGCGCCAGCAGCCATGCCCGGGCCAACACTGAAGCTTTCTTT. It encodes CASSHARANTEAFF.

The chain has TRBV7-8 and TRBJ1-1; 8 bases are shared with TRBD1. The V and J ends lost 4 bases and 6 bases, in that order; junction bases with no gene match: 10. Germline values: CDR1 SGHVS, CDR2 FQNEAQ. The CDR3 is 15 residues long. CDR3 DNA sequence: TGTGCCAGCAGCTCCGGATGGACAGGGAGCGCTGAAGCTTTCTTT. Encoded protein: CASSSGWTGSAEAFF.

This clone was recorded once. The rearrangement uses TRBV4-2 and TRBJ2-7, with D maybe TRBD2 (6 bases). Trimming took 4 bases from V and 0 from J, leaving 7 bases between them. Looked up from germline, CDR1 is LGHNA and CDR2 is YNFKEQ. The CDR3 runs 13 residues. The CDR3 region is CASSRDSSYEQYF. Written as DNA, the CDR3 is TGTGCCAGCAGCCGGGACTCCTCCTACGAGCAGTACTTC.

The V and J genes are TRBV5-1 and TRBJ2-7; D may be TRBD1 or TRBD2 (5 bases each). From germline, CDR1 is SGHRS and CDR2 YFSETQ. V was trimmed by 3 bases and J by 6 bases, leaving 13 bases between them. The CDR3 is made up of 13 amino acids. CDR3 sequence: CASSYGTAFEQYF. The CDR3 DNA sequence: TGCGCCAGCAGCTACGGGACGGCCTTCGAGCAGTACTTC.

The chain employs TRBV9 and TRBJ1-4; tentatively, D is TRBD1 (6 bases). Germline loops: CDR1 SGDLS, CDR2 YYNGEE. V was trimmed by 4 bases and J by 7 bases, leaving 14 bases between them. This CDR3 spans 14 amino acids. CDR3 coding DNA: TGTGCCAGCAGCTCAGGGGTTGTCAGTGAAAAACTGTTTTTT. Protein sequence: CASSSGVVSEKLFF.